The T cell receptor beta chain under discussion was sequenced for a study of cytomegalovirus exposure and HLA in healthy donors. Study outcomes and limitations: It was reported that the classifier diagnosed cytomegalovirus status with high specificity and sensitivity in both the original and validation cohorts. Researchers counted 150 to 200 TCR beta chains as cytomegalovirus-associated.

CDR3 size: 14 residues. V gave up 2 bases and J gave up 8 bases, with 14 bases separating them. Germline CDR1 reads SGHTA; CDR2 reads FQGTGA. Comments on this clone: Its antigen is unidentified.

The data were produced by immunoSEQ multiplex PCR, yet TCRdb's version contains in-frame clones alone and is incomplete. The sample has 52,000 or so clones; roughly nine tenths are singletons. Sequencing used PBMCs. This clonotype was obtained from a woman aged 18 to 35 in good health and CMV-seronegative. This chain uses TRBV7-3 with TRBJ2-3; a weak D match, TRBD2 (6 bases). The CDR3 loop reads CASSLQGVGSTQYF. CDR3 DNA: TGTGCCAGCAGCTTACAGGGTGTCGGGAGTACGCAGTATTTT.